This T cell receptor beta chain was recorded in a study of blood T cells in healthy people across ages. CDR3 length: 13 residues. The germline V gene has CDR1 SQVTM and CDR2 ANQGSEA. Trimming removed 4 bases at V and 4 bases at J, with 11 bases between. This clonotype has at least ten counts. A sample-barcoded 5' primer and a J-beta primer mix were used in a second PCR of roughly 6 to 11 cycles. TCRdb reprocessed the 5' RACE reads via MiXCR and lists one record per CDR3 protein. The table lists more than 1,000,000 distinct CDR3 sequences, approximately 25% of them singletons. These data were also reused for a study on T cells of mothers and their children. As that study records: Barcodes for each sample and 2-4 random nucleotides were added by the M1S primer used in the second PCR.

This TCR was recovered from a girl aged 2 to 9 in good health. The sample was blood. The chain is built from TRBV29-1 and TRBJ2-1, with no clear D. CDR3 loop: CSVAKGGYNEQFF. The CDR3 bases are TGCAGCGTTGCCAAGGGTGGATACAATGAGCAGTTCTTC.